The 8 T cell receptor beta chains listed next were all sequenced from one sample in a study of chemoradiotherapy in HPV16-positive cancers. Generated by immunoSEQ multiplex PCR, the TCRdb table keeps only in-frame clones and is missing some. The sample has around 6,200 clones; over 75% are singletons. The sample here was tumor tissue, taken from a patient who underwent chemoradiotherapy. These receptor sequences come from a human donor with HPV-associated anogenital cancer.

For the CDR3, the DNA is TGTGCCAGGGGTGGAAACACCATATATTTT. Translating it yields CARGGNTIYF. The rearrangement links TRBV11-2 to TRBJ1-3; D remains ambiguous. Deletions cut 9 bases from V and 3 bases from J, with 3 bases between. The CDR3 is made up of 10 amino acids. Germline-derived CDR1 and CDR2 are SGHAT and FQNNGV.

The count of this clone is one. The gene calls are TRBV10-3 and TRBJ2-3; TRBD2 is a possible D gene (5 bases). The CDR3 covers 14 residues. V lost 0 bases, J lost 6 bases, and 10 bases lay in between. The germline gives CDR1 ENHRY, CDR2 SYGVKD. This chain's CDR3 is CAISESTDSDTQYF. The CDR3 DNA follows: TGTGCCATCAGTGAGTCGACGGACTCCGATACGCAGTATTTT.

J is TRBJ1-5 and V is TRBV6-1, with TRBD1 as a possible D gene (5 bases). V dropped 3 bases and J dropped 1 base, with 16 bases sitting between them. The CDR3 spans 17 residues. The germline V gene has CDR1 MNHNS and CDR2 SASEGT. The CDR3 DNA sequence: TGTGCCAGCAGTGAGAACCCGGGGACCGGCAGCAATCAGCCCCAGCATTTT. Encoded protein: CASSENPGTGSNQPQHF.

This clone was seen only once. The J gene is TRBJ1-5, the V gene TRBV25-1; possible D gene TRBD1, 6 bases. V lost 5 bases and J 5 bases, leaving 10 bases between the germline ends. The CDR3 is 13 amino acids. Germline-derived CDR1 and CDR2 are MGHDK and SYGVNS. The CDR3 sequence: CASSTGSYQPQHF. CDR3 bases: TGTGCCAGCAGTACAGGGAGCTATCAGCCCCAGCATTTT.

V and J are TRBV28 and TRBJ1-5, with D unresolved. The CDR3 length is 16 residues. V gave up 4 bases and J gave up 6 bases, with 19 bases separating them. The germline gives CDR1 MDHEN, CDR2 SYDVKM. The CDR3 is CASSSQRTLGSQPQHF. CDR3 in DNA: TGTGCCAGCAGTTCCCAAAGGACGTTGGGTAGTCAGCCCCAGCATTTT.

This chain links TRBV27 with TRBJ1-1, with TRBD1 matching 8 bases. V gave up 5 bases and J gave up 4 bases; unmatched junction bases: 15. This CDR3 region has 17 residues. Germline loops: CDR1 MNHEY, CDR2 SMNVEV (reference sequence). CDR3 sequence reads: CASSGRQDRAGGTEAFF. CDR3 coding DNA: TGTGCCAGCAGTGGGCGACAGGACAGGGCGGGAGGCACTGAAGCTTTCTTT.

This chain connects TRBV9 to TRBJ2-1, with TRBD2 matching over 13 bases. This CDR3 has 16 residues. CDR1 is SGDLS, CDR2 YYNGEE, per germline. V was pared by 4 bases and J by 7 bases, with 8 bases of the junction left unmatched. CDR3 residues: CASSPRTSGGLNEQFF. The CDR3 region has the DNA TGTGCCAGCAGCCCACGGACTAGCGGGGGACTTAATGAGCAGTTCTTC.

The V call is TRBV2, the J call TRBJ1-1; D possibly corresponds to TRBD1 (6 bases). CDR3 length equals 15 residues. Germline CDR1 reads SNHLY; CDR2 reads FYNNEI. V lost 5 bases to trimming and J lost 2 bases, with 15 bases between them. The CDR3 loop is CASSYRVGVNTEAFF. The CDR3 nucleotides read TGTGCCAGCAGTTACAGGGTGGGGGTTAACACTGAAGCTTTCTTT.